This TCR beta chain is drawn from a study of blood T cell repertoires in COVID-19. Study details: The analysed material was cDNA or gDNA that came from T cells, B-cell-depleted T cells, or PBMCs.

A single count supports this clone. Here immunoSEQ multiplex PCR was the method, and the copy in TCRdb shows in-frame clones only, minus some. Among roughly 260,000 clones, roughly 86% were seen once, and the ten largest hold about 2.7%. With 5 bases removed from V and 8 bases from J, the gap between germline ends came to 15 bases. The CDR3 is 14 amino acids. The germline CDR1 and CDR2 sequences are MNHEY and SVGAGI. Recruitment covered under 25 US areas and drew participants whose ages spanned roughly 18 to 100 years. Cohorts were determined from participant-reported clinical history. The rearrangement joins TRBV6-5 to TRBJ1-4; possibly TRBD1 for D (6 bases). The sequenced sample consisted of PBMCs or T cells enriched from blood (not recorded which). The receptor was derived from a woman younger than 30 who had recovered from COVID-19. Here the CDR3 reads CASSPGQLREKLFF. The DNA of the CDR3 is TGTGCCAGCAGTCCGGGACAATTGAGAGAAAAACTGTTTTTT.